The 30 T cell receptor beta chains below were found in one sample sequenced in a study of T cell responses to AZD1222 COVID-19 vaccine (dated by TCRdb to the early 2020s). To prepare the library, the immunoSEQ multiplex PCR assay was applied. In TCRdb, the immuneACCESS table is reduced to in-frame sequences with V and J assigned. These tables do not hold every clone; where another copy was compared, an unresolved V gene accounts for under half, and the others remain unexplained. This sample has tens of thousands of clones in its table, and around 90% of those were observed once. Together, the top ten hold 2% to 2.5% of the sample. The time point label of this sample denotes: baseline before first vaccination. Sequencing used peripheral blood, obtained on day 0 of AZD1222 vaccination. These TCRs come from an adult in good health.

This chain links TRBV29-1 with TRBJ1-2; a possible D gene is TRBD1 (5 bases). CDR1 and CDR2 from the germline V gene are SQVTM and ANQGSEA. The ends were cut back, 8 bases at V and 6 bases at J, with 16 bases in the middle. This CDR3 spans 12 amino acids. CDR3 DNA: TGCAGCCCCGGGACCGCGGGGGATGGCTACACCTTC. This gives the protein CSPGTAGDGYTF.

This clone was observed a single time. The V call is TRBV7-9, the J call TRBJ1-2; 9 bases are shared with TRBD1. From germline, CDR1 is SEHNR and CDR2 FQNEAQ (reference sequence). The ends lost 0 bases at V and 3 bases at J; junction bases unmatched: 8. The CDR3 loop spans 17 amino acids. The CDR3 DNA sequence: TGTGCCAGCAGCTTAGCGTCGGGACAGGGACCCCACTATGGCTACACCTTC. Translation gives CASSLASGQGPHYGYTF.

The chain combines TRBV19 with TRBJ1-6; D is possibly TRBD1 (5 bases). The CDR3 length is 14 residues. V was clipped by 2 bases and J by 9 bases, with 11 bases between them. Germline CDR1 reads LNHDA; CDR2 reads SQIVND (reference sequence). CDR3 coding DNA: TGTGCCAGTAGTATATCCGAGGGGATTTCACCCCTCCACTTT. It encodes CASSISEGISPLHF. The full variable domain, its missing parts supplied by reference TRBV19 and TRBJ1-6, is DGGITQSPKYLFRKEGQNVTLSCEQNLNHDAMYWYRQDPGQGLRLIYYSQIVNDFQKGDIAEGYSVSREKKESFPLTVTSAQKNPTAFYLCASSISEGISPLHFGNGTRLTVT.

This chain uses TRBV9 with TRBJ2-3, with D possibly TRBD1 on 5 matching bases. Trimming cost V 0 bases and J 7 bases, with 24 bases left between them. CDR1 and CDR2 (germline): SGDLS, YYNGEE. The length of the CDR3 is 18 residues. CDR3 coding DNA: TGTGCCAGCAGCGTAGCTATAGACCCCAGGGCCGGTTTGAATACGCAGTATTTT. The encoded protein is CASSVAIDPRAGLNTQYF. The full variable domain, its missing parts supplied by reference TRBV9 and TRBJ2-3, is DSGVTQTPKHLITATGQRVTLRCSPRSGDLSVYWYQQSLDQGLQFLIQYYNGEERAKGNILERFSAQQFPDLHSELNLSSLELGDSALYFCASSVAIDPRAGLNTQYFGPGTRLTVL.

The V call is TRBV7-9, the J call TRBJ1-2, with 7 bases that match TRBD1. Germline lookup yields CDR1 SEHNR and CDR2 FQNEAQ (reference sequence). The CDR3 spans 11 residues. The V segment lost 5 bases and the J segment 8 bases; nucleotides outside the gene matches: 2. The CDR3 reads CASSVGQGYTF. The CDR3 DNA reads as TGTGCCAGCAGCGTGGGACAGGGCTACACCTTC.

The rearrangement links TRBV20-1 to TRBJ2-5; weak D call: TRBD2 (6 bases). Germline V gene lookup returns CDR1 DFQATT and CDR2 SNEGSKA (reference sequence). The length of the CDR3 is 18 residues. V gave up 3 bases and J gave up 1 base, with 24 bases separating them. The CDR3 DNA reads TGCAGTGCTAGTGCCCCCCCCGGGCTAGCGACTAGCCAAGAGACCCAGTACTTC. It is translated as CSASAPPGLATSQETQYF.

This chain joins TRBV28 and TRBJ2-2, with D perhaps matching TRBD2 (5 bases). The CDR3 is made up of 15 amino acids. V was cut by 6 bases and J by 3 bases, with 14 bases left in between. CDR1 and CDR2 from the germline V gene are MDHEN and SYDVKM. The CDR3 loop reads CASRTQLVDTGELFF. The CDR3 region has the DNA TGTGCCAGCAGGACACAACTAGTAGACACCGGGGAGCTGTTTTTT.

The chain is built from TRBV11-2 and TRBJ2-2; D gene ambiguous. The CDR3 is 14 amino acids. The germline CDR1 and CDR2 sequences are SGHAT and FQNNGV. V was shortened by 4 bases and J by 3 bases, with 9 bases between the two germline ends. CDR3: CASSSIRDTGELFF. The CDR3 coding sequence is TGTGCCAGCAGCTCTATTCGGGACACCGGGGAGCTGTTTTTT.

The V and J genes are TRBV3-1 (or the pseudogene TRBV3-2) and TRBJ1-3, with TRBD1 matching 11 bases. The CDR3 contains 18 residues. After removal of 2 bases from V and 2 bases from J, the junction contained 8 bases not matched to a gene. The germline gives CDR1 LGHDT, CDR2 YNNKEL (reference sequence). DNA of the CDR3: TGTGCCAGCAGCCAACTCTGGGGGACAGGGGGAGCTGGAAACACCATATATTTT. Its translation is CASSQLWGTGGAGNTIYF.

The CDR3 spells CASSLGQGAWRDTEAFF. CDR3 sequence (DNA): TGTGCCAGCAGCTTGGGACAGGGGGCTTGGAGAGACACTGAAGCTTTCTTT. This rearrangement joins TRBV5-4 to TRBJ1-1; the match to TRBD1 covers 10 bases. This CDR3 has 17 amino acids. CDR1 is SGHNT, CDR2 YYREEE, per germline (reference sequence). The trim removed 0 bases at V and 3 bases at J, leaving 8 bases unmatched.

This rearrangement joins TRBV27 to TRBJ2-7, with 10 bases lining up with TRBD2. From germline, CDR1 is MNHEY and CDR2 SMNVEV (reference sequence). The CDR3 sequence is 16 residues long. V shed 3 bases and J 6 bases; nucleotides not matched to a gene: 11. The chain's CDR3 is CASSFIPAGGLVEQYF. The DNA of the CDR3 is TGTGCCAGCAGTTTCATCCCAGCGGGAGGGCTGGTCGAGCAGTACTTC.

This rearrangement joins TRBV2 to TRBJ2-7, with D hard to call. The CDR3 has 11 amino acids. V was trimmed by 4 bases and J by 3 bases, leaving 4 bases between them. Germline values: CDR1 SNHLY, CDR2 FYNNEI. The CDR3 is CASSGHYEQYF. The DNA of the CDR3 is TGTGCCAGCAGTGGTCACTACGAGCAGTACTTC. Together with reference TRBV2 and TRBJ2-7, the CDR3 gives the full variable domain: EPEVTQTPSHQVTQMGQEVILRCVPISNHLYFYWYRQILGQKVEFLVSFYNNEISEKSEIFDDQFSVERPDGSNFTLKIRSTKLEDSAMYFCASSGHYEQYFGPGTRLTVT.

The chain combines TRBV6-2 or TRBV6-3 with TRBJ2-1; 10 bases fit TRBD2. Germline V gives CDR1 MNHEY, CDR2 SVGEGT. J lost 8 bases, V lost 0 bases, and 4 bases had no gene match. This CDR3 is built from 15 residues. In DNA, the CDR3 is TGTGCCAGCAGTTACTCGGCTAGCGGGGGCCATGAGCAGTTCTTC. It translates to CASSYSASGGHEQFF.

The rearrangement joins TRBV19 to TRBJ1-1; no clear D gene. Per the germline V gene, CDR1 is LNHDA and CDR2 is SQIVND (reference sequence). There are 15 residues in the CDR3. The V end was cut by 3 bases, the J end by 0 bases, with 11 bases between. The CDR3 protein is CASSISHSMNTEAFF. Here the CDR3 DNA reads TGTGCCAGTAGTATCTCGCACAGTATGAACACTGAAGCTTTCTTT. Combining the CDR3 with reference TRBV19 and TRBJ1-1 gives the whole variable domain DGGITQSPKYLFRKEGQNVTLSCEQNLNHDAMYWYRQDPGQGLRLIYYSQIVNDFQKGDIAEGYSVSREKKESFPLTVTSAQKNPTAFYLCASSISHSMNTEAFFGQGTRLTVV.

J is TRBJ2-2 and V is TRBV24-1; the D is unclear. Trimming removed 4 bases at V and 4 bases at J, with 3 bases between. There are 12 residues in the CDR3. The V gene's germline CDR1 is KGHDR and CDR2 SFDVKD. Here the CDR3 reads CATSESTGELFF. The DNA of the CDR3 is TGTGCCACCAGTGAGAGCACCGGGGAGCTGTTTTTT.

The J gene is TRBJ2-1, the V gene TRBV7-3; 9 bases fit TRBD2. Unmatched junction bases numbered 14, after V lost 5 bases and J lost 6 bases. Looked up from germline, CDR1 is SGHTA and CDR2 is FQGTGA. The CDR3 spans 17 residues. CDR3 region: CASSARESGTSSNEQFF. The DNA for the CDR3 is TGTGCCAGCAGCGCCCGAGAGTCAGGGACTAGCTCCAATGAGCAGTTCTTC.

The CDR3 here is CASSLRARMNTEAFF. CDR3 bases: TGTGCCAGCTCACTCAGGGCCAGAATGAACACTGAAGCTTTCTTT. The chain carries TRBV18 and TRBJ1-1; D is possibly TRBD1 (5 bases). The germline V and J ends were trimmed by 4 bases and 0 bases, with 12 bases remaining between them. CDR1 and CDR2 (germline): KGHSH, LQKENI. This CDR3 has 15 residues. The full variable domain, completed using reference TRBV18 and TRBJ1-1, is NAGVMQNPRHLVRRRGQEARLRCSPMKGHSHVYWYRQLPEEGLKFMVYLQKENIIDESGMPKERFSAEFPKEGPSILRIQQVVRGDSAAYFCASSLRARMNTEAFFGQGTRLTVV.

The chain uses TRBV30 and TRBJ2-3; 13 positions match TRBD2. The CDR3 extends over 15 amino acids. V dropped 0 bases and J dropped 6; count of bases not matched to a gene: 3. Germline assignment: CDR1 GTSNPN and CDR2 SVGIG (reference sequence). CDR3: CAWSVLLAGGDTQYF. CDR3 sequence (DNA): TGTGCCTGGAGTGTCCTACTAGCGGGAGGGGATACGCAGTATTTT.

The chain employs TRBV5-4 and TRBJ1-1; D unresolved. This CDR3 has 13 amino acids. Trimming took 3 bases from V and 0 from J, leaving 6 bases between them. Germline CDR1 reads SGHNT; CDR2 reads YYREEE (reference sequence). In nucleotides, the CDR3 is TGTGCCAGCAGCTCGAGGTTGAACACTGAAGCTTTCTTT. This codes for CASSSRLNTEAFF.

In DNA, the CDR3 is TGTGCCAGCAGTGTAACATTGGGGGCTGACACCGGGGAGCTGTTTTTT. This encodes CASSVTLGADTGELFF. The V call is TRBV6-1, the J call TRBJ2-2; possible D gene TRBD1, 6 bases. This CDR3 contains 16 residues. The germline CDR1 and CDR2 sequences are MNHNS and SASEGT. Trimming removed 4 bases at V and 3 bases at J, with 15 bases between.

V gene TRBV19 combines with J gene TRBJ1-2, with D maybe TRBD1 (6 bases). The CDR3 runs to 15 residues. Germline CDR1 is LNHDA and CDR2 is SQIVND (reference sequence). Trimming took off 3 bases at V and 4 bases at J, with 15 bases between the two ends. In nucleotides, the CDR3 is TGTGCCAGTAGTATTCCCGGACAGACTCTCTATGGCTACACCTTC. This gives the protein CASSIPGQTLYGYTF.

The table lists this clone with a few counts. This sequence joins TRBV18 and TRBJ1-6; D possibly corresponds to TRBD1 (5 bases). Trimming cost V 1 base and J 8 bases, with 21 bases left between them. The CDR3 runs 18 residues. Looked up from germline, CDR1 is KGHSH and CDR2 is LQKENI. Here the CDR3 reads CASSPQQAIWGWDSPLHF. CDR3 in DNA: TGTGCCAGCTCACCACAACAGGCTATATGGGGGTGGGATTCACCCCTCCACTTT.

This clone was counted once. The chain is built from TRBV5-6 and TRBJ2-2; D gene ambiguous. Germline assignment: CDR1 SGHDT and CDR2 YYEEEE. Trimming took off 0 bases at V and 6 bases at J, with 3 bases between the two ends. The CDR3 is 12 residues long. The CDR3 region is CASSLGAGELFF. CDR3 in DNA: TGTGCCAGCAGCTTGGGGGCCGGGGAGCTGTTTTTT.

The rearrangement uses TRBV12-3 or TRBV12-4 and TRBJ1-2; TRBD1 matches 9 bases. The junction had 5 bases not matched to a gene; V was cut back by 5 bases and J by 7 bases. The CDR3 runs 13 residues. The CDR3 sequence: CASSTGGSGGYTF. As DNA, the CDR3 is TGTGCCAGCAGTACAGGGGGCTCTGGTGGCTACACCTTC.

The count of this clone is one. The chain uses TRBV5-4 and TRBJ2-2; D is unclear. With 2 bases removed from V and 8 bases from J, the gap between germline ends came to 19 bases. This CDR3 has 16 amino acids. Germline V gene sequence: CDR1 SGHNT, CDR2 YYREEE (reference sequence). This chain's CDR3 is CASSFSSGRRVGELFF. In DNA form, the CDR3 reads TGTGCCAGCAGCTTCTCTTCGGGTCGAAGGGTTGGGGAGCTGTTTTTT.

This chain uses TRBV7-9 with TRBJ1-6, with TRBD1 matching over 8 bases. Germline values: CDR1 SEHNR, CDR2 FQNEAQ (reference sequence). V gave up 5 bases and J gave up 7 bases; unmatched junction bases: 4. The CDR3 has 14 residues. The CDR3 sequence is CASSRTGKNSPLHF. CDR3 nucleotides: TGTGCCAGCAGCCGGACAGGGAAGAATTCACCCCTCCACTTT.

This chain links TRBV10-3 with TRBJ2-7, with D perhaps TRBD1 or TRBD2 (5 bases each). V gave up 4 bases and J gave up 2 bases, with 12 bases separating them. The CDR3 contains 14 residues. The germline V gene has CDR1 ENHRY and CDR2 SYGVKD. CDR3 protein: CAISATRGAYEQYF. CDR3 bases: TGTGCCATCAGTGCAACCCGAGGGGCCTACGAGCAGTACTTC.

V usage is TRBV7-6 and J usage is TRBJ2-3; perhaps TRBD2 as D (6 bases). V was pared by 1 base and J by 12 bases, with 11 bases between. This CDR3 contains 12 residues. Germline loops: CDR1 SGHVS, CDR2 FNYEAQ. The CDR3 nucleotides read TGTGCCAGCAGCTTAGATGCGGGATCACAGTATTTT. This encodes CASSLDAGSQYF.

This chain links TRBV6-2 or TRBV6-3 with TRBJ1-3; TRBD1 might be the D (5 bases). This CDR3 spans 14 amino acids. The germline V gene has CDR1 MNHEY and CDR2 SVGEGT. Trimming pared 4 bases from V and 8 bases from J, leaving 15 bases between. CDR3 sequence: CASSSPNRRDTIYF. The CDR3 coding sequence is TGTGCCAGCAGTTCCCCGAACAGGAGAGACACCATATATTTT.

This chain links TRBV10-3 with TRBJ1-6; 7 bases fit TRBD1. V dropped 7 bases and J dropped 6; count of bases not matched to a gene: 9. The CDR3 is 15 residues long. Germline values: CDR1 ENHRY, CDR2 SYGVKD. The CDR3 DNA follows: TGTGCCATCACCTCCGACAGGGACCTTAATTCACCCCTCCACTTT. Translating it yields CAITSDRDLNSPLHF.